This TCR beta chain was captured in a study of blood T cell repertoires in COVID-19. Study-level background: The United States, Italy and Spain were the sources of the acute and convalescent COVID-19 samples. From T cells, B-cell-depleted T cells, or PBMCs came the material, which was cDNA or gDNA.

The trim removed 4 bases at V and 2 bases at J, leaving 6 bases unmatched. The CDR3 is 15 amino acids. The germline gives CDR1 SGHTS, CDR2 YDEGEE. As originally analysed: Amplification of reference gene primers was used by the study to estimate nucleated cell counts. TCRdb keeps only in-frame clones here, not all; method: immunoSEQ multiplex PCR. The V and J calls and the clone size are those of that table, but D and trimming were determined from the DNA. The sample carries fewer than 350,000 clones, more than 70% recorded once. Sequenced input: peripheral blood. The clonotype comes from a woman aged 25 to 39 with COVID-19, enrolled during active disease. V is TRBV5-8 and J is TRBJ1-5; 7 nucleotides line up with TRBD1. The CDR3 bases are TGTGCCAGCAGCAGAACCGGGACAGGCAATCAGCCCCAGCATTTT. It is translated as CASSRTGTGNQPQHF.